Below are 9 T cell receptor beta chains sequenced from a single sample in a study of blood T cell repertoires in COVID-19. TCRdb's copy holds only in-frame clones and misses some; the assay was immunoSEQ multiplex PCR. There are more than 85,000 clones in the sample; about 90% occur only once, and 4.2% lies in the top ten. The sequencing sample was made of peripheral blood. The source is a young man with acute or convalescent COVID-19.

This chain connects TRBV4-1 to TRBJ1-1, with 9 bases matching TRBD1. Germline lookup yields CDR1 MGHRA and CDR2 YSYEKL. CDR3 size: 15 residues. V was clipped by 4 bases and J by 4 bases; unmatched bases: 7. The CDR3: CASSPRQGVFTEAFF. Here the CDR3 DNA reads TGCGCCAGCAGCCCAAGACAGGGGGTTTTCACTGAAGCTTTCTTT.

This sequence joins TRBV6-5 and TRBJ1-2; D is undetermined. Per the germline V gene, CDR1 is MNHEY and CDR2 is SVGAGI. The CDR3 length is 13 residues. Trimming cost V 6 bases and J 2 bases, with 10 bases left between them. In nucleotides, the CDR3 is TGTGCCAGCAGACTCCAGACAAACTATGGCTACACCTTC. Translating it yields CASRLQTNYGYTF.

The V gene is TRBV12-3 or TRBV12-4, the J gene TRBJ1-1; unclear D gene. The CDR3 spans 11 residues. V was pared by 2 bases and J by 8 bases, with 6 bases between. CDR3 DNA sequence: TGTGCCAGCAGTTTAAACAGAGAAGCTTTCTTT. It is translated as CASSLNREAFF.

The chain joins TRBV18 to TRBJ2-7; 8 bases map to TRBD1. V was clipped by 3 bases and J by 8 bases; unmatched bases: 3. CDR3 length: 12 residues. The germline CDR1 and CDR2 sequences are KGHSH and LQKENI. The CDR3 coding sequence is TGTGCCAGCTCACCGGACAGGGAGCAGCAGTACTTC. Amino acid sequence: CASSPDREQQYF.

The rearrangement links TRBV28 to TRBJ2-4, with D possibly matching TRBD1 (5 bases). The CDR3 consists of 13 residues. Germline CDR1 and CDR2: MDHEN and SYDVKM. V lost 2 bases to trimming and J lost 3 bases, with 5 bases between them. The CDR3 region is CASSLTGKNIQYF. The DNA for the CDR3 is TGTGCCAGCAGTTTAACAGGCAAAAACATTCAGTACTTC.

The rearrangement uses TRBV6-5 and TRBJ2-6; D unclear. Looked up from germline, CDR1 is MNHEY and CDR2 is SVGAGI. CDR3 size: 15 residues. V lost 2 bases to trimming and J lost 0 bases, with 5 bases between them. The CDR3 spells CASSYELSGANVLTF. In nucleotides, the CDR3 is TGTGCCAGCAGTTACGAGCTCTCTGGGGCCAACGTCCTGACTTTC.

This clone was observed once. V usage is TRBV27 and J usage is TRBJ2-3, with D possibly being TRBD2 (6 bases). Germline V gene lookup returns CDR1 MNHEY and CDR2 SMNVEV (reference sequence). The V end was cut by 3 bases, the J end by 0 bases, with 13 bases between. The CDR3 length is 16 residues. The CDR3: CASSFGRGYSTDTQYF. The CDR3 DNA is TGTGCCAGCAGTTTTGGGCGGGGCTACAGCACAGATACGCAGTATTTT.

The rearrangement joins TRBV19 to TRBJ1-1, with a tentative D call TRBD1 (6 bases). Germline V gene sequence: CDR1 LNHDA, CDR2 SQIVND (reference sequence). This CDR3 comprises 13 residues. Trimming removed 6 bases from V and 6 bases from J, with 14 bases in between. Written as DNA, the CDR3 is TGTGCCAGTAGCGAGGGGGTAAGGGCTGAAGCTTTCTTT. Its protein is CASSEGVRAEAFF.

The rearrangement joins TRBV30 to TRBJ2-1; TRBD1 matches 9 bases. This CDR3 is built from 16 residues. V lost 3 bases to trimming and J lost 3 bases; unmatched junction nucleotides: 9. Germline V gene lookup returns CDR1 GTSNPN and CDR2 SVGIG (reference sequence). This chain's CDR3 is CAWRVHRGRFYNEQFF. CDR3 DNA sequence: TGTGCCTGGAGAGTCCACAGGGGGCGCTTCTACAATGAGCAGTTCTTC.